The present T cell receptor beta chain was sequenced within a study of blood T cells in healthy people across ages. Regarding the study as a whole: Shifts in expanded clonotypes may have been confounded by donor CMV status, which was unknown. A strong correlation was seen between TCR beta diversity and naive T cell percentage.

This clonotype was counted between two and nine times. Its matching antigen is unknown. A J-beta primer mix and a sample-barcoded 5' primer were used in a second PCR of about 7 to 12 cycles. One entry per CDR3 protein, called by TCRdb with MiXCR from the 5' RACE reads. The sample yields about 1,800,000 distinct CDR3 sequences, approximately 28% seen once. Germline CDR1 and CDR2: SGDLS and YYNGEE. V lost 0 bases, J lost 12 bases, and 15 bases lay in between. The CDR3 has 13 residues. This receptor was identified in a woman under 40 in good health. V and J are TRBV9 and TRBJ1-1; D uncertain. Sequenced: blood. The chain's CDR3 is CASSVGIFEESFF. DNA for the CDR3: TGTGCCAGCAGCGTAGGGATTTTCGAGGAATCTTTCTTT. Drawing the rest from reference TRBV9 and TRBJ1-1, the complete variable domain is DSGVTQTPKHLITATGQRVTLRCSPRSGDLSVYWYQQSLDQGLQFLIQYYNGEERAKGNILERFSAQQFPDLHSELNLSSLELGDSALYFCASSVGIFEESFFGQGTRLTVV.